This is a list of T cell receptor beta chains from one sample in a study of T cell responses to AZD1222 COVID-19 vaccine. Sequenced by immunoSEQ multiplex PCR; TCRdb stores in-frame clones only, minus some. Of more than 60,000 clones listed, roughly 87% were seen once; the top ten hold roughly 24%. The specimen comprised peripheral blood, sampled on day 0 of AZD1222 vaccination. Source of these receptors: an adult in good health. The CDR3 runs from the conserved cysteine through the conserved F or W. The order of the fields is clone size, D gene, J gene, V gene, CDR3 DNA, CDR3 protein. D genes are given only for firm matches. Only some rows state a clone size, as once, few, many or a class for expanded clones.

clone size: -
D gene: -
J gene: TRBJ1-1
V gene: TRBV7-9
CDR3 DNA: TGTGCCAGCAGCTTAGGGGTGGGAATGAACACTGAAGCTTTCTTT
CDR3 protein: CASSLGVGMNTEAFF

clone size: -
D gene: TRBD1
J gene: TRBJ2-1
V gene: TRBV27
CDR3 DNA: TGTGCCAGCAGGGCAGGGGGTGTATACAATGAGCAGTTCTTC
CDR3 protein: CASRAGGVYNEQFF

clone size: -
D gene: -
J gene: TRBJ2-7
V gene: TRBV11-2
CDR3 DNA: TGTGCCAGCAGCCCGAACCAGGGGGGAGGGGAGCAGTACTTC
CDR3 protein: CASSPNQGGGEQYF

clone size: -
D gene: -
J gene: TRBJ2-7
V gene: TRBV6-5
CDR3 DNA: TGTGCCAGCAGTTACGGTACAGGGACTCCAGTCGAGCAGTACTTC
CDR3 protein: CASSYGTGTPVEQYF

clone size: -
D gene: TRBD2
J gene: TRBJ2-1
V gene: TRBV11-3
CDR3 DNA: TGTGCCAGCAGCTTCGGGACTAGCGTCCACAATGAGCAGTTCTTC
CDR3 protein: CASSFGTSVHNEQFF

clone size: -
D gene: -
J gene: TRBJ2-7
V gene: TRBV28
CDR3 DNA: TGTGCCAGCAGTGCAATATACGGGACGGCTACCTACGAGCAGTACTTC
CDR3 protein: CASSAIYGTATYEQYF

clone size: -
D gene: -
J gene: TRBJ2-1
V gene: TRBV30
CDR3 DNA: TGTGCCCGAAGTGTGACGGAGAATGAGCAGTTCTTC
CDR3 protein: CARSVTENEQFF

clone size: once
D gene: TRBD2
J gene: TRBJ2-7
V gene: TRBV4-3
CDR3 DNA: TGCGCCAGCAGCCATGGACTAGCGGGGGTAGGAGAGCAGTACTTC
CDR3 protein: CASSHGLAGVGEQYF

clone size: once
D gene: -
J gene: TRBJ1-6
V gene: TRBV7-2
CDR3 DNA: TGTGCCAGCAGCTTAGCGATCGGGGCCCTCCACTTT
CDR3 protein: CASSLAIGALHF

clone size: -
D gene: TRBD1
J gene: TRBJ1-6
V gene: TRBV5-4
CDR3 DNA: TGTGCCAGCAGCCCCCGGACAGGGGCGAATAATTCACCCCTCCACTTT
CDR3 protein: CASSPRTGANNSPLHF

clone size: -
D gene: TRBD1
J gene: TRBJ2-7
V gene: TRBV6-5
CDR3 DNA: TGTGCCAGCAGCACAGGGGGAGGTGGGTACGAGCAGTACTTC
CDR3 protein: CASSTGGGGYEQYF

clone size: -
D gene: TRBD2
J gene: TRBJ2-5
V gene: TRBV3-1/TRBV3-2
CDR3 DNA: TGTGCCAGCGGAGGCGGGAGGTCGCGAGAGACCCAGTACTTC
CDR3 protein: CASGGGRSRETQYF

clone size: -
D gene: -
J gene: TRBJ2-5
V gene: TRBV30
CDR3 DNA: TGTGCCTGGAGCCCCGGGACCACATACCAAGAGACCCAGTACTTC
CDR3 protein: CAWSPGTTYQETQYF

clone size: -
D gene: TRBD1
J gene: TRBJ2-3
V gene: TRBV14
CDR3 DNA: TGTGCCAGCAGCCAAGTCTCAGGGGGCTTGGATACGCAGTATTTT
CDR3 protein: CASSQVSGGLDTQYF

clone size: -
D gene: TRBD2
J gene: TRBJ2-3
V gene: TRBV28
CDR3 DNA: TGTGCCAGCAGTTTGCGGGGGGGAAAACCTAGCACAGATACGCAGTATTTT
CDR3 protein: CASSLRGGKPSTDTQYF

clone size: -
D gene: TRBD2
J gene: TRBJ2-1
V gene: TRBV12-5
CDR3 DNA: TGTGCTAGTGGTTTGTTGAGCGGGAGTAGTCGTGAGCAGTTCTTC
CDR3 protein: CASGLLSGSSREQFF

clone size: once
D gene: TRBD2
J gene: TRBJ2-3
V gene: TRBV11-2
CDR3 DNA: TGTGCCAGCAGCTTACACCCGACTAGCGGGGGAGATACGCAGTATTTT
CDR3 protein: CASSLHPTSGGDTQYF

clone size: -
D gene: TRBD1
J gene: TRBJ1-4
V gene: TRBV19
CDR3 DNA: TGTGCCAGCCACCTGACAGGGGGAACTAATGAAAAACTGTTTTTT
CDR3 protein: CASHLTGGTNEKLFF